The 23 T cell receptor beta chains given below trace back to one sample, sequenced in a study of blood T cells in healthy people across ages. With a J-beta primer mix and a sample-barcoded 5' primer, a second PCR ran about 7 to 11 cycles. A single record per CDR3 protein comes from TCRdb applying MiXCR to the 5' RACE reads. The data contain roughly 700,000 distinct CDR3 sequences, about 30% of them singletons. The sequenced sample consisted of blood. The receptors shown here come from a woman over 75 in good health.

Points on this clonotype: Relative to the germline gene, one junction end is altered; a read error may explain this. The chain joins TRBV20-1 to TRBJ2-3; 7 bases are shared with TRBD1. Germline V gives CDR1 DFQATT, CDR2 SNEGSKA (reference sequence). CDR3 length equals 13 residues. CDR3 sequence: CSAKTGKTDTQYF. Written as DNA, the CDR3 is TGCAGCGCTAAGACAGGGAAAACAGATACGCAGTATTTT.

This clonotype was seen at least ten times. The chain employs TRBV18 and TRBJ2-1; D unresolved. The V gene's germline CDR1 is KGHSH and CDR2 LQKENI. The CDR3 has 13 residues. V lost 1 base and J 3 bases, leaving 4 bases between the germline ends. CDR3 residues: CASSPLNYNEQFF. CDR3 coding DNA: TGTGCCAGCTCACCACTCAACTACAATGAGCAGTTCTTC.

The table lists this clonotype with a few counts. The rearrangement joins TRBV6-1 to TRBJ2-2; weak D call: TRBD1 (5 bases). There are 15 residues in the CDR3. The germline V gene encodes CDR1 MNHNS and CDR2 SASEGT. The ends were cut back, 8 bases at V and 3 bases at J, with 16 bases in the middle. The CDR3 reads CASDRDTDYTGELFF. In DNA, the CDR3 is TGTGCCAGCGACAGAGATACTGATTACACCGGGGAGCTGTTTTTT.

This clonotype appeared many times. The chain links TRBV6-2 or TRBV6-3 to TRBJ1-1; perhaps TRBD1 as D (6 bases). CDR3 length: 12 residues. Germline V gene sequence: CDR1 MNHEY, CDR2 SVGEGT. V gave up 7 bases and J gave up 7 bases, with 13 bases separating them. CDR3 protein: CASTVEGDEAFF. The CDR3 region has the DNA TGTGCCAGCACCGTGGAGGGGGATGAAGCTTTCTTT.

The chain recombines TRBV2 with TRBJ2-1, with D uncertain. Germline V lookup: CDR1 SNHLY, CDR2 FYNNEI. The germline V and J ends were trimmed by 4 bases and 5 bases, with 12 bases remaining between them. The CDR3 loop spans 14 amino acids. The CDR3 DNA is TGTGCCAGCAGTGGGGGTCTACAAAACAATGAGCAGTTCTTC. As protein: CASSGGLQNNEQFF.

In this sample, this clonotype turned up once. V gene TRBV4-1 combines with J gene TRBJ1-5, with D perhaps matching TRBD1 (5 bases). From germline, CDR1 is MGHRA and CDR2 YSYEKL. V lost 2 bases, J lost 7 bases, and 18 bases lay in between. The CDR3 is made up of 16 amino acids. The CDR3 region has the DNA TGCGCCAGCAGCCAAATATTAGGAGGGGAGGGACAGCCCCAGCATTTT. It yields the protein CASSQILGGEGQPQHF.

This clonotype was counted only a few times. The junction differs from germline at one of its ends, possibly a read error. V usage is TRBV7-2 and J usage is TRBJ2-3; D gene uncertain. CDR3 length: 15 amino acids. Germline CDR1 is SGHTA and CDR2 is FQGNSA. The CDR3 DNA reads TGTGTCAGCAGCTCGCGCCACGGCGCCACAGATACGCAGTATTTT. This encodes CVSSSRHGATDTQYF.

V and J are TRBV6-2 or TRBV6-3 and TRBJ1-5; D remains ambiguous. Deletions cut 7 bases from V and 0 bases from J, with 4 bases between. Germline CDR1 MNHEY, CDR2 SVGEGT. This CDR3 spans 12 amino acids. CDR3 region: CASKISNQPQHF. The CDR3 DNA sequence: TGTGCCAGCAAGATTAGCAATCAGCCCCAGCATTTT.

This clonotype was observed at least ten times. The V call is TRBV20-1, the J call TRBJ2-5; D uncertain. Germline-derived CDR1 and CDR2 are DFQATT and SNEGSKA (reference sequence). Trimming left V 0 bases short and J 1 base short, with 9 bases between. This CDR3 region has 14 residues. CDR3 coding DNA: TGCAGTGCTAGAGATCTAAGGATCCAAGAGACCCAGTACTTC. Translated, it gives CSARDLRIQETQYF.

This clonotype has only one observation. This could be a read error, since a much larger clone is one nucleotide away. V and J are TRBV19 and TRBJ2-5, with D perhaps TRBD2 (6 bases). The J call may be wrong; the DNA end is better matched by TRBJ2-1. The CDR3 totals 14 residues. The germline V gene has CDR1 LNHDA and CDR2 SQIVND (reference sequence). CDR3 sequence reads: CASSMGRLSETQFF. CDR3 coding DNA: TGTGCCAGTAGTATGGGGAGGCTGTCGGAGACCCAGTTCTTC.

This clonotype appeared a few times. The chain uses TRBV20-1 and TRBJ1-4; D unresolved. CDR3 length equals 12 residues. From germline, CDR1 is DFQATT and CDR2 SNEGSKA (reference sequence). With 4 bases removed from V and 4 bases from J, the gap between germline ends came to 7 bases. DNA for the CDR3: TGCAGTGCTAATGTTCTTAATGAAAAACTGTTTTTT. This gives the protein CSANVLNEKLFF.

This clonotype was seen at least ten times. The J gene is TRBJ1-2, the V gene TRBV7-9, with unresolved D. V was trimmed by 5 bases and J by 6 bases, leaving 7 bases between them. This CDR3 is 11 amino acids long. The germline gives CDR1 SEHNR, CDR2 FQNEAQ (reference sequence). CDR3 sequence (DNA): TGTGCCAGCAGCGCTCTGGATGGCTACACCTTC. Residues: CASSALDGYTF.

This clonotype has a handful of counts. V gene TRBV5-1 combines with J gene TRBJ1-2, with 12 bases identical to TRBD1. Trimming took 3 bases from V and 6 from J; bases not matched to a gene: 3. The CDR3 contains 14 residues. CDR1 SGHRS and CDR2 YFSETQ come from the germline V gene. Here the CDR3 reads CASSWGQGANGYTF. CDR3 DNA sequence: TGCGCCAGCAGCTGGGGACAGGGGGCCAATGGCTACACCTTC.

As to this clonotype: A clone one base away is much larger, so this may be a read error. This chain uses TRBV9 with TRBJ2-1, with D maybe TRBD1 (5 bases). The CDR3 runs to 13 residues. Germline CDR1 reads SGDLS; CDR2 reads YYNGEE. The CDR3 bases are TGTGCCGGCAGCGTAGCCCTCAGGGATGAGCAGTTCTTC. Translating gives CAGSVALRDEQFF.

This clonotype was seen ten or more times. The chain links TRBV20-1 to TRBJ1-2; D is unresolved. CDR1 DFQATT and CDR2 SNEGSKA come from the germline V gene (reference sequence). V gave up 5 bases and J gave up 2 bases, with 9 bases separating them. This CDR3 comprises 12 residues. For the CDR3, the DNA is TGCAGTGCTTATGAGTTAAACTATGGCTACACCTTC. Its translation is CSAYELNYGYTF.

This clonotype has a count of ten or more. The genes are TRBV11-2 and TRBJ2-7, with a weak D call TRBD1 (5 bases). CDR1 and CDR2 from the germline V gene are SGHAT and FQNNGV. V was cut by 5 bases and J by 0 bases, with 8 bases left in between. This CDR3 region has 13 residues. CDR3 nucleotide sequence: TGTGCCAGCAGCCTACAGGTCTCCTACGAGCAGTACTTC. This translates into CASSLQVSYEQYF.

This clonotype appeared once. This sequence joins TRBV20-1 and TRBJ2-1; 7 bases align to TRBD2. This CDR3 contains 14 residues. Germline assignment: CDR1 DFQATT and CDR2 SNEGSKA (reference sequence). Unmatched junction bases numbered 9, after V lost 5 bases and J lost 5 bases. CDR3 protein: CSAPRPGGNNEQFF. In nucleotides, the CDR3 is TGCAGTGCTCCCCGGCCGGGAGGTAACAATGAGCAGTTCTTC.

This clonotype was recorded at least ten times. The chain is built from TRBV9 and TRBJ1-2; D is uncertain. The V gene's germline CDR1 is SGDLS and CDR2 YYNGEE. Trimming cost V 3 bases and J 6 bases, with 9 bases left between them. CDR3 length: 12 amino acids. The CDR3 reads CASSASFDGYTF. The CDR3 DNA reads as TGTGCCAGCAGCGCTTCCTTTGATGGCTACACCTTC.

About this clonotype: Just one base apart from a much larger clone, this may be a read error. The chain links TRBV4-2 to TRBJ2-7; D possibly corresponds to TRBD2 (5 bases). The length of the CDR3 is 15 residues. V lost 0 bases and J 1 base, leaving 10 bases between the germline ends. Germline assignment: CDR1 LGHNA and CDR2 YNFKEQ. The CDR3 region is CASSQDPGVSYEQYF. CDR3 DNA: TGTGCCAGCAGCCAAGATCCCGGGGTTTCCTACGAGCAGTACTTC.

This clonotype has at least ten counts. The CDR3 sequence is CASSYGGHNEKLFF. CDR3 bases: TGTGCCAGCAGTTACGGGGGACATAATGAAAAACTGTTTTTT. The chain has TRBV6-5 and TRBJ1-4; tentatively, D is TRBD1 (6 bases). This CDR3 contains 14 residues. V lost 2 bases to trimming and J lost 4 bases, with 8 bases between them. Looked up from germline, CDR1 is MNHEY and CDR2 is SVGAGI.

This clonotype was counted many times. V gene TRBV7-9 combines with J gene TRBJ2-7; D could derive from TRBD1 or TRBD2 (5 bases each). V lost 5 bases and J lost 8, with 16 bases in between. Germline values: CDR1 SEHNR, CDR2 FQNEAQ (reference sequence). The CDR3 contains 13 residues. The CDR3 loop is CASSASGTIKQYF. The CDR3 DNA follows: TGTGCCAGCAGCGCTTCCGGGACGATCAAGCAGTACTTC.

Many counts were recorded for this clonotype. CDR3 bases: TGTGCCAGCAGCTTCTGGGAAGAGACCCAGTACTTC. Translated, it gives CASSFWEETQYF. The chain combines TRBV5-8 with TRBJ2-5; D gene ambiguous. CDR1 is SGHTS, CDR2 YDEGEE, per germline. V was clipped by 2 bases and J by 3 bases, with 5 bases between them. The CDR3 covers 12 residues.

This clonotype occurred many times. The rearrangement uses TRBV9 and TRBJ2-5, with unresolved D. Trimming took off 0 bases at V and 0 bases at J, with 6 bases between the two ends. Germline lookup yields CDR1 SGDLS and CDR2 YYNGEE. The CDR3 is 14 residues long. The CDR3 loop reads CASSVVGYQETQYF. The CDR3 DNA reads TGTGCCAGCAGCGTAGTTGGCTACCAAGAGACCCAGTACTTC. Full variable domain (remainder filled in from reference TRBV9 and TRBJ2-5): DSGVTQTPKHLITATGQRVTLRCSPRSGDLSVYWYQQSLDQGLQFLIQYYNGEERAKGNILERFSAQQFPDLHSELNLSSLELGDSALYFCASSVVGYQETQYFGPGTRLLVL.